Listed below are T cell receptor beta chains from one sample, sequenced in a study of T cells after yellow fever vaccination. One entry per CDR3 protein results from TCRdb running MiXCR on the 5' RACE reads. This table holds 170,000 or so distinct CDR3 sequences, about 6% found once. Here the sequenced sample was CD4+ T cells sorted from PBMCs, taken on the day of the first yellow fever vaccination. The receptors were sampled from a man between 18 and 29 years old who received the YFV17D yellow fever vaccine. Both conserved end residues are trimmed from each CDR3. Each record gives: V gene, D gene, J gene, clone size, CDR3 protein. D genes are given only for firm matches. The size of a clone is reported for some rows only, either as once, few or many, or as a class for expanded clones.

V gene: TRBV6-2/TRBV6-3; D gene: .; J gene: TRBJ2-5; clone size: .; CDR3 protein: ASSHRLAEGWETQY
V gene: TRBV27; D gene: .; J gene: TRBJ1-2; clone size: .; CDR3 protein: ASYPAGGAYGYT
V gene: TRBV28; D gene: .; J gene: TRBJ2-1; clone size: .; CDR3 protein: ASRAQGSHEQF
V gene: TRBV12-3/TRBV12-4; D gene: .; J gene: TRBJ2-2; clone size: few; CDR3 protein: ASSDWRGNTGELF
V gene: TRBV27; D gene: .; J gene: TRBJ1-2; clone size: few; CDR3 protein: ASSLLRGTGNRGYT
V gene: TRBV20-1; D gene: .; J gene: TRBJ2-1; clone size: many; CDR3 protein: SAREGRSQF
V gene: TRBV12-3/TRBV12-4; D gene: TRBD2; J gene: TRBJ2-1; clone size: .; CDR3 protein: ASRETSGAANEQF
V gene: TRBV20-1; D gene: .; J gene: TRBJ2-2; clone size: many; CDR3 protein: SAIPMSGELF
V gene: TRBV6-2/TRBV6-3; D gene: .; J gene: TRBJ2-2; clone size: many; CDR3 protein: ASRKATGELF
V gene: TRBV12-3/TRBV12-4; D gene: TRBD1; J gene: TRBJ1-5; clone size: .; CDR3 protein: ATSQQGAVYQPQH
V gene: TRBV24-1; D gene: .; J gene: TRBJ2-2; clone size: .; CDR3 protein: ATSETTPVIGELF
V gene: TRBV27; D gene: .; J gene: TRBJ1-6; clone size: few; CDR3 protein: ASSMSGDNSPLH
V gene: TRBV5-1; D gene: .; J gene: TRBJ1-1; clone size: many; CDR3 protein: ASSFQWEGTEAF
V gene: TRBV20-1; D gene: .; J gene: TRBJ2-7; clone size: few; CDR3 protein: SAVDGSSYEQY
V gene: TRBV7-2; D gene: TRBD1; J gene: TRBJ2-1; clone size: many; CDR3 protein: ASSFRQGNEQF
V gene: TRBV7-2; D gene: .; J gene: TRBJ1-1; clone size: .; CDR3 protein: ASSPLNREAF
V gene: TRBV7-9; D gene: TRBD1; J gene: TRBJ2-1; clone size: .; CDR3 protein: ASSRRTGVPDDNEQF
V gene: TRBV7-9; D gene: TRBD2; J gene: TRBJ2-1; clone size: many; CDR3 protein: ASSLQRGGLHEQF
V gene: TRBV5-1; D gene: .; J gene: TRBJ1-4; clone size: few; CDR3 protein: ASSFGGRDEKLF
V gene: TRBV5-5; D gene: .; J gene: TRBJ2-2; clone size: .; CDR3 protein: ASSLDRRTGELF
V gene: TRBV7-2; D gene: .; J gene: TRBJ1-6; clone size: few; CDR3 protein: ASSLVRTGNYNSPLH
V gene: TRBV10-3; D gene: TRBD2; J gene: TRBJ2-7; clone size: .; CDR3 protein: AISGGGSYEQY
V gene: TRBV28; D gene: TRBD1; J gene: TRBJ1-3; clone size: .; CDR3 protein: ASIRQGAFSGNTIY
V gene: TRBV12-3/TRBV12-4; D gene: .; J gene: TRBJ1-1; clone size: many; CDR3 protein: ATTRRNTEAF